The 23 T cell receptor beta chains below were found in one sample sequenced in a study of beta chain features in type 1 diabetes. Antigens for these TCRs are unknown. As every portion of the isolated RNA was reverse transcribed, the sequencing read expressed TCRB transcripts. Sequenced by immunoSEQ multiplex PCR; TCRdb stores in-frame clones only, minus some. The sample consists of under 350,000 clones, 14% of them appearing once. Study-level points and caveats: All four CD4+ subsets of Type 1 diabetes patients contained TCRB CDR3s that were moderately but significantly shorter.

Material for sequencing was naive CD4+ T cells from blood. These receptors were collected from a man aged 30 to 45 with type 1 diabetes.

The chain is built from TRBV6-1 and TRBJ2-7; 7 nucleotides align to TRBD2. Germline trimming cut 3 bases from V and 1 base from J; bases unmatched to any gene: 6. The CDR3 is 15 amino acids. Germline V gene data show CDR1 as MNHNS and CDR2 as SASEGT. The CDR3 DNA is TGTGCCAGCAGTGACCCAGCGGGAAGGTCCTACGAGCAGTACTTC. Translated: CASSDPAGRSYEQYF.

CDR3 amino acids: CASSSERESVKYF. The CDR3 region has the DNA TGTGCCAGCAGTTCGGAGCGGGAGTCGGTAAAGTACTTC. The chain recombines TRBV28 with TRBJ2-5; 8 nucleotides match TRBD2. Germline V gene sequence: CDR1 MDHEN, CDR2 SYDVKM. There are 13 residues in the CDR3. With 4 bases clipped from V and 12 bases from J, the junction kept 10 bases outside the gene matches.

This clone came up a few times. The chain employs TRBV9 and TRBJ2-5; D is perhaps TRBD2 (5 bases). The CDR3 covers 14 residues. Trimming took off 3 bases at V and 2 bases at J, with 11 bases between the two ends. CDR1 and CDR2 from the germline V gene are SGDLS and YYNGEE. CDR3 nucleotides: TGTGCCAGCAGCGAAACTAGTCTACAAGAGACCCAGTACTTC. Its translation is CASSETSLQETQYF. Complete variable domain (other parts from reference TRBV9 and TRBJ2-5): DSGVTQTPKHLITATGQRVTLRCSPRSGDLSVYWYQQSLDQGLQFLIQYYNGEERAKGNILERFSAQQFPDLHSELNLSSLELGDSALYFCASSETSLQETQYFGPGTRLLVL.

This clone was counted between two and nine times. The rearrangement joins TRBV4-2 to TRBJ2-3; D is uncertain. The CDR3 is 12 residues long. Germline CDR1 reads LGHNA; CDR2 reads YNFKEQ. Trimming cost V 0 bases and J 7 bases, with 5 bases left between them. DNA of the CDR3: TGTGCCAGCAGCCAAGATAGTAATACGCAGTATTTT. Residues: CASSQDSNTQYF.

This clone appeared a few times. The rearrangement joins TRBV30 to TRBJ2-7; 9 positions match TRBD1. The length of the CDR3 is 15 residues. The J segment lost 1 base and the V segment lost 0 bases, leaving 4 bases of the junction unmatched. CDR1 is GTSNPN and CDR2 is SVGIG in the germline V gene (reference sequence). The CDR3 loop is CAWSVPGQGSYEQYF. DNA of the CDR3: TGTGCCTGGAGTGTGCCGGGACAGGGTTCCTACGAGCAGTACTTC.

The chain employs TRBV7-9 and TRBJ2-1; 13 bases align to TRBD2. The CDR3 has 17 residues. Trimming cost V 6 bases and J 7 bases; bases outside gene matches: 12. Germline V gene lookup returns CDR1 SEHNR and CDR2 FQNEAQ (reference sequence). CDR3 nucleotide sequence: TGTGCCAGCAGTTCCCCGTTCGGACTAGCGGGGGCGAATGAGCAGTTCTTC. Amino acids: CASSSPFGLAGANEQFF.

This sequence joins TRBV5-4 and TRBJ2-3; 9 bases are a match to TRBD2. The CDR3 extends over 17 amino acids. With 4 bases clipped from V and 2 bases from J, the junction kept 11 bases outside the gene matches. Germline CDR1 and CDR2: SGHNT and YYREEE (reference sequence). The CDR3 reads CASSRSGREGVTDTQYF. The DNA of the CDR3 is TGTGCCAGCAGCCGGTCCGGGCGGGAGGGCGTCACAGATACGCAGTATTTT.

The sample holds a few counts of this clone. The chain carries TRBV6-6 and TRBJ1-2, with D perhaps matching TRBD1 (5 bases). V lost 6 bases and J lost 4, with 12 bases in between. CDR3 size: 13 residues. The germline V gene has CDR1 MNHNY and CDR2 SVGAGI (reference sequence). For the CDR3, the DNA is TGTGCCAGCAGCCAGGGAGGGCCCTATGGCTACACCTTC. This translates into CASSQGGPYGYTF.

The gene calls are TRBV27 and TRBJ2-7; D is ambiguous. With 4 bases removed from V and 3 bases from J, the gap between germline ends came to 7 bases. Germline V gene data show CDR1 as MNHEY and CDR2 as SMNVEV (reference sequence). This CDR3 has 12 residues. The CDR3 region is CASSSSVYEQYF. The CDR3 bases are TGTGCCAGCAGTTCGAGTGTCTACGAGCAGTACTTC.

The chain recombines TRBV5-1 with TRBJ2-7; 14 bases map to TRBD2. The length of the CDR3 is 15 residues. Germline V gene sequence: CDR1 SGHRS, CDR2 YFSETQ. The trim removed 6 bases at V and 0 bases at J, leaving 2 bases unmatched. CDR3 region: CASNGLAGGSYEQYF. CDR3 bases: TGCGCCAGCAACGGACTAGCGGGAGGCTCCTACGAGCAGTACTTC.

This clone was counted only a few times. This chain links TRBV2 with TRBJ2-2; D may be TRBD1 (6 bases). The CDR3 loop spans 14 amino acids. Trimming pared 3 bases from V and 1 base from J, leaving 6 bases between. The germline gives CDR1 SNHLY, CDR2 FYNNEI. The CDR3 DNA reads TGTGCCAGCAGTGACAGGGGGAACACCGGGGAGCTGTTTTTT. Translated, it gives CASSDRGNTGELFF. Full variable domain (rest looked up from reference TRBV2 and TRBJ2-2): EPEVTQTPSHQVTQMGQEVILRCVPISNHLYFYWYRQILGQKVEFLVSFYNNEISEKSEIFDDQFSVERPDGSNFTLKIRSTKLEDSAMYFCASSDRGNTGELFFGEGSRLTVL.

This clone was picked up a small number of times. V usage is TRBV5-6 and J usage is TRBJ2-3, with D perhaps matching TRBD1 (5 bases). Trimming shortened V by 3 bases and J by 2 bases, and 10 bases separated the two germline ends. The CDR3 is made up of 14 amino acids. Per germline, CDR1 SGHDT and CDR2 YYEEEE. The CDR3 is CASSSTAYTDTQYF. The CDR3 nucleotides are TGTGCCAGCAGCTCGACAGCCTACACAGATACGCAGTATTTT.

This clone was counted a few times. V is TRBV28 and J is TRBJ1-2; D unresolved. Trimming stripped 3 bases from V and 8 bases from J, with 10 bases between. The CDR3 consists of 12 residues. Germline CDR1 MDHEN, CDR2 SYDVKM. The CDR3 is CASSLSSSGYTF. CDR3 in DNA: TGTGCCAGCAGTTTGTCCTCTTCCGGCTACACCTTC.

This chain joins TRBV28 and TRBJ2-4; possibly TRBD1 for D (6 bases). The V end was cut by 5 bases, the J end by 10 bases, with 15 bases between. This CDR3 region has 13 residues. CDR1 MDHEN and CDR2 SYDVKM come from the germline V gene. For the CDR3, the DNA is TGTGCCAGCAGTACCCCAGGGGAAGGGATTCAGTACTTC. Amino acids: CASSTPGEGIQYF.

This rearrangement joins TRBV30 to TRBJ2-1; TRBD2 matches 11 bases. The CDR3 sequence is 13 residues long. Germline V gene data show CDR1 as GTSNPN and CDR2 as SVGIG (reference sequence). The CDR3 region has the DNA TGTGCTGGTACCCGGACTAGCGGGAATGAGCAGTTCTTC. Translated, it gives CAGTRTSGNEQFF.

This clone has more than one count but fewer than ten. The chain combines TRBV28 with TRBJ1-2, with D unresolved. V shed 11 bases and J shed 8 bases, with 18 bases lying between them. The germline CDR1 and CDR2 sequences are MDHEN and SYDVKM. The CDR3 contains 12 residues. CDR3 in DNA: TGTGCCTGTCATCGGTCCCCTCACGGCTACACCTTC. It translates to CACHRSPHGYTF.

The genes are TRBV6-6 and TRBJ2-3; 7 bases align to TRBD1. This CDR3 has 16 residues. V was clipped by 3 bases and J by 0 bases; unmatched bases: 6. Looked up from germline, CDR1 is MNHNY and CDR2 is SVGAGI (reference sequence). The CDR3 region is CASSYRRDSSTDTQYF. Written as DNA, the CDR3 is TGTGCCAGCAGTTATCGCCGGGACAGTAGCACAGATACGCAGTATTTT.

This rearrangement joins TRBV19 to TRBJ2-5, with D perhaps matching TRBD1 (6 bases). The CDR3 has 16 residues. V was pared by 3 bases and J by 4 bases, with 18 bases between. The V gene's germline CDR1 is LNHDA and CDR2 SQIVND (reference sequence). CDR3 nucleotides: TGTGCCAGTAGTATTTGGACAGCGGAATTCGGAGAGACCCAGTACTTC. This codes for CASSIWTAEFGETQYF.

The table lists this clone with a few counts. This chain joins TRBV5-1 and TRBJ2-7; TRBD1 aligns across 7 bases. Germline CDR1 SGHRS, CDR2 YFSETQ. This CDR3 has 15 amino acids. J was trimmed by 5 bases and V by 0 bases; bases with no gene match: 8. CDR3 protein: CASSLATGTGNEQYF. Here the CDR3 DNA reads TGCGCCAGCAGCTTGGCGACAGGGACCGGGAACGAGCAGTACTTC.

This clone appeared a few times. The gene calls are TRBV28 and TRBJ1-1, with D possibly being TRBD1 (5 bases). CDR3 size: 12 residues. Germline CDR1 MDHEN, CDR2 SYDVKM. Trimming removed 6 bases from V and 6 bases from J, with 11 bases in between. CDR3 nucleotides: TGTGCCAGCAGAGCAGGGATCGCTGAAGCTTTCTTT. It specifies CASRAGIAEAFF.

CDR3 sequence: CASSPRTGANTQYF. The CDR3 bases are TGTGCCAGCAGTCCGAGGACAGGGGCCAATACGCAGTATTTT. The chain combines TRBV5-6 with TRBJ2-3; 9 nucleotides match TRBD1. The trim removed 5 bases at V and 7 bases at J, leaving 8 bases unmatched. This CDR3 region has 14 residues. Germline lookup yields CDR1 SGHDT and CDR2 YYEEEE.

CDR3 amino acids: CASSLMAIVSGQGKAFF. The CDR3 bases are TGTGCCAGCAGCTTAATGGCGATTGTATCGGGACAGGGTAAAGCTTTCTTT. V gene TRBV7-3 combines with J gene TRBJ1-1; 9 nucleotides match TRBD1. The CDR3 runs to 17 residues. J gave up 9 bases and V 1 base, and 15 bases lay outside the gene matches. Germline CDR1 and CDR2: SGHTA and FQGTGA.

The gene calls are TRBV30 and TRBJ1-1; unclear D gene. Germline CDR1 is GTSNPN and CDR2 is SVGIG (reference sequence). This CDR3 spans 13 amino acids. V gave up 4 bases and J gave up 3 bases, with 12 bases separating them. DNA for the CDR3: TGTGCCTGGAAAGCGGTGCGATACACTGAAGCTTTCTTT. It translates to CAWKAVRYTEAFF.